This T cell receptor beta chain emerged from a study of blood T cell repertoires in COVID-19. Germline lookup yields CDR1 MNHEY and CDR2 SVGAGI. This CDR3 spans 15 amino acids. The junction had 3 bases not matched to a gene; V was cut back by 0 bases and J by 3 bases. Per the study methods: Scientists estimated how many nucleated cells there were by amplifying reference gene primers. The protocol was immunoSEQ multiplex PCR, while the TCRdb copy is restricted to in-frame clones and leaves out a portion. That table is the source of V, J and clone size, and D and trimming were worked out from the DNA. This sample has about 170,000 clones, with 88% found just once.

Sequencing used peripheral blood. V usage is TRBV6-5 and J usage is TRBJ2-7, with 9 bases fitting TRBD1. This sequence originates from a man aged 50-60 years who had recovered from COVID-19. CDR3 in DNA: TGTGCCAGCAGTTACTCGAGGGACAGGGTCTACGAGCAGTACTTC. This codes for CASSYSRDRVYEQYF.